These 16 T cell receptor beta chains were sequenced from one sample in a study of blood T cell repertoires in COVID-19. The method was immunoSEQ multiplex PCR; TCRdb's version includes in-frame clones alone and lacks a portion of them. The table shows some 300,000 clones, with 90% occurring only once. The sequenced sample was peripheral blood. These TCRs come from a woman between 40 and 50 years old with COVID-19, enrolled during active disease.

CDR3 residues: CASSPPGSLGEKLFF. The DNA for the CDR3 is TGTGCCAGCTCACCCCCTGGGAGTCTAGGTGAAAAACTGTTTTTT. V is TRBV18 and J is TRBJ1-4; D unclear. The CDR3 runs 15 residues. The V gene lost 3 bases and the J gene lost 7 bases, with 15 bases spanning the gap. Germline CDR1 and CDR2: KGHSH and LQKENI.

CDR3 DNA: TGTGCCAGCAGCGTAGGGGTAGAGAGGAATTCACCCCTCCACTTT. Translation gives CASSVGVERNSPLHF. The V and J genes are TRBV9 and TRBJ1-6; D unclear. The CDR3 is 15 amino acids. Trimming took off 0 bases at V and 7 bases at J, with 11 bases between the two ends. Germline-derived CDR1 and CDR2 are SGDLS and YYNGEE.

The chain is built from TRBV21-1 and TRBJ1-4. TRBV21-1 is listed as a pseudogene. The CDR3 spans 15 residues. CDR3 protein: CASSKGGLFNTQLFF. CDR3 in DNA: TGTGCCAGCAGCAAAGGGGGACTTTTTAATACTCAACTGTTTTTT.

V usage is TRBV18 and J usage is TRBJ1-5; D is possibly TRBD1 (6 bases). Trimming took off 1 base at V and 5 bases at J, with 12 bases between the two ends. The CDR3 is 15 amino acids. Germline CDR1 and CDR2: KGHSH and LQKENI. CDR3 nucleotides: TGTGCCAGCTCACCACGGACAGAGCCCGATCAGCCCCAGCATTTT. It translates to CASSPRTEPDQPQHF.

The chain is built from TRBV9 and TRBJ2-6, with D possibly matching TRBD2 (6 bases). The CDR3 covers 21 residues. CDR1 and CDR2 from the germline V gene are SGDLS and YYNGEE. Between the trimmed V and J ends, which lost 0 bases and 4 bases, there was a span of 26 bases. CDR3 sequence reads: CASSVVNLGAPGLFGANVLTF. CDR3 in DNA: TGTGCCAGCAGCGTAGTTAATCTCGGGGCCCCAGGACTATTCGGGGCCAACGTCCTGACTTTC.

This sequence joins TRBV4-3 and TRBJ2-2; D perhaps matches TRBD2 (5 bases). CDR3 length: 17 residues. The V gene lost 1 base and the J gene lost 5 bases, with 17 bases spanning the gap. Per the germline V gene, CDR1 is LGHNA and CDR2 is YSLEER. CDR3 DNA: TGCGCCAGCAGCCAAGGCCATAGCGCGGAGTGGACCGGGGAGCTGTTTTTT. The encoded protein is CASSQGHSAEWTGELFF.

The chain has TRBV28 and TRBJ1-1; maybe TRBD1 (5 bases). The ends were cut back, 8 bases at V and 4 bases at J, with 17 bases in the middle. This CDR3 has 14 residues. Germline lookup yields CDR1 MDHEN and CDR2 SYDVKM. The CDR3 here is CASLEVGGSTEAFF. As DNA, the CDR3 is TGTGCCAGCCTTGAAGTGGGGGGGAGCACTGAAGCTTTCTTT.

This chain uses TRBV5-1 with TRBJ2-1, with TRBD1 as a possible D gene (6 bases). The CDR3 contains 15 residues. Trimming removed 0 bases at V and 2 bases at J, with 9 bases between. CDR1 and CDR2 (germline): SGHRS, YFSETQ. CDR3 in amino acids: CASSLAQGPYNEQFF. CDR3 sequence (DNA): TGCGCCAGCAGCTTGGCGCAGGGGCCCTACAATGAGCAGTTCTTC.

This clone was detected only once. The chain is built from TRBV5-4 and TRBJ1-2; no reliable D call. Germline CDR1 and CDR2: SGHNT and YYREEE (reference sequence). V dropped 4 bases and J dropped 7 bases, with 20 bases sitting between them. This CDR3 has 15 residues. CDR3 amino acids: CASSQLTRRESGYTF. The CDR3 DNA follows: TGTGCCAGCAGCCAGCTCACCAGGAGGGAAAGTGGCTACACCTTC.

This chain links TRBV3-1 (or the pseudogene TRBV3-2) with TRBJ2-7; 8 bases fit TRBD2. Germline V gene lookup returns CDR1 LGHDT and CDR2 YNNKEL (reference sequence). With 4 bases clipped from V and 0 bases from J, the junction kept 5 bases outside the gene matches. The CDR3 totals 15 residues. DNA of the CDR3: TGTGCCAGCAGCCTAGCGGGGATGAGCTCCTACGAGCAGTACTTC. Translating it yields CASSLAGMSSYEQYF.

The chain links TRBV5-1 to TRBJ2-5; 9 bases match TRBD2. CDR3 size: 16 residues. From germline, CDR1 is SGHRS and CDR2 YFSETQ. The V and J ends lost 4 bases and 3 bases, in that order; junction bases with no gene match: 10. This chain's CDR3 is CASSPRTAGGEETQYF. The CDR3 region has the DNA TGCGCCAGCAGCCCACGGACAGCGGGGGGTGAAGAGACCCAGTACTTC.

The rearrangement links TRBV4-1 to TRBJ1-6; TRBD1 matches at 9 bases. This CDR3 is 14 amino acids long. In germline, CDR1 is MGHRA, CDR2 YSYEKL. With V trimmed by 5 bases and J by 7 bases, 3 bases remained unmatched. The CDR3 loop reads CASSGDRGNSPLHF. In DNA form, the CDR3 reads TGCGCCAGCAGCGGCGACAGGGGGAATTCACCCCTCCACTTT.

The chain has TRBV12-3 or TRBV12-4 and TRBJ1-2; maybe TRBD1 (6 bases). The CDR3 length is 13 residues. V dropped 5 bases and J dropped 6 bases, with 13 bases sitting between them. The CDR3: CASSPQGSNGYTF. The CDR3 DNA sequence: TGTGCCAGCAGTCCGCAGGGGAGTAATGGCTACACCTTC.

The CDR3 nucleotides read TGCAGTGCTAGTCGCCCTGGCCGGGACACAGATACGCAGTATTTT. Amino acids: CSASRPGRDTDTQYF. The chain carries TRBV20-1 and TRBJ2-3, with D possibly TRBD2 on 5 matching bases. V shed 3 bases and J shed 2 bases, with 15 bases lying between them. Looked up from germline, CDR1 is DFQATT and CDR2 is SNEGSKA (reference sequence). The CDR3 has 15 amino acids.

This chain connects TRBV2 to TRBJ1-6, with a weak D call TRBD1 (6 bases). The V and J ends lost 6 bases and 7 bases respectively, with 10 bases between them. The CDR3 extends over 13 amino acids. The germline CDR1 and CDR2 sequences are SNHLY and FYNNEI. CDR3 loop: CASRVTGNSPLHF. The CDR3 bases are TGTGCCAGCAGGGTTACAGGGAATTCACCCCTCCACTTT.

The gene calls are TRBV7-2 and TRBJ2-1; TRBD2 might be the D (5 bases). The CDR3 sequence is 16 residues long. CDR1 is SGHTA, CDR2 FQGNSA, per germline. V dropped 4 bases and J dropped 3 bases, with 16 bases sitting between them. The CDR3 nucleotides are TGTGCCAGCAGCTCACAGCGGTCGATCGGCTACAATGAGCAGTTCTTC. It specifies CASSSQRSIGYNEQFF.